A selection of T cell receptor beta chains follows, all from one sample in a study of blood T cell repertoires in COVID-19. Data came from immunoSEQ multiplex PCR; TCRdb stores just in-frame clones and leaves some out. The sample contains some 270,000 clones, about 87% of which appear only once. The sample comprised PBMCs or T cells enriched from blood (not recorded which). These TCRs come from a woman aged 25 to 39 with acute COVID-19. CDR3s include the opening cysteine and the closing phenylalanine or tryptophan. D genes are given only for firm matches. A row's size may be missing; if present it is once, few, many or a size class.

abundance | d_gene | len | j_gene | v_gene | CDR3aa | CDR3nt
- | TRBD1 | 14 | TRBJ2-1 | TRBV6-5 | CASTPGQGNNEQFF | TGTGCCAGCACCCCGGGACAGGGTAACAATGAGCAGTTCTTC
once | - | 12 | TRBJ2-7 | TRBV5-5 | CASTRTGSEQYF | TGTGCCAGCACCAGAACAGGTTCCGAGCAGTACTTC
- | TRBD1 | 14 | TRBJ2-3 | TRBV18 | CASSQQGSTDTQYF | TGTGCCAGCTCACAACAGGGGAGCACAGATACGCAGTATTTT
few | - | 15 | TRBJ2-2 | TRBV27 | CASSLTPGPGGELFF | TGTGCCAGCAGTTTAACGCCGGGCCCAGGGGGGGAGCTGTTTTTT
once | TRBD1 | 15 | TRBJ2-7 | TRBV9 | CASSPPGTGVDEQYF | TGTGCCAGCAGCCCCCCCGGGACAGGGGTGGACGAGCAGTACTTC
- | - | 13 | TRBJ1-2 | TRBV27 | CASRNTLGGGYTF | TGTGCCAGCAGGAATACCCTAGGGGGTGGCTACACCTTC
- | - | 15 | TRBJ1-3 | TRBV7-4 | CASSPENKPGNTIYF | TGTGCCAGCAGCCCGGAGAATAAGCCGGGAAACACCATATATTTT
once | TRBD2 | 18 | TRBJ2-3 | TRBV27 | CASRPPGLAGGSTDTQYF | TGTGCCTCACGTCCCCCGGGACTAGCGGGAGGTAGCACAGATACGCAGTATTTT
- | - | 14 | TRBJ2-7 | TRBV14 | CASSQGQSDYEQYF | TGTGCCAGCAGCCAAGGACAGTCCGACTACGAGCAGTACTTC
- | - | 14 | TRBJ2-1 | TRBV10-2 | CASRNIRRDNEQFF | TGCGCCAGCAGAAACATCAGGCGGGACAATGAGCAGTTCTTC
- | - | 14 | TRBJ2-7 | TRBV5-1 | CASSLTSRTYEQYF | TGCGCCAGCAGCTTGACTAGTCGTACCTACGAGCAGTACTTC
- | TRBD1 | 17 | TRBJ1-5 | TRBV2 | CASTDREGPYGNQPQHF | TGTGCCAGCACAGACAGGGAAGGCCCGTATGGCAATCAGCCCCAGCATTTT
- | TRBD2 | 16 | TRBJ2-2 | TRBV9 | CASSVVGLAFGGELFF | TGTGCCAGCAGCGTAGTGGGACTAGCGTTTGGCGGGGAGCTGTTTTTT
- | - | 15 | TRBJ1-5 | TRBV19 | CASSIVLQPNQPQHF | TGTGCCAGTAGTATAGTATTACAGCCTAATCAGCCCCAGCATTTT
once | - | 13 | TRBJ1-4 | TRBV6-5 | CASLQVPNEKLFF | TGTGCCAGTTTACAGGTCCCTAATGAAAAACTGTTTTTT
- | - | 14 | TRBJ2-1 | TRBV7-2 | CASSLAGPYNEQFF | TGTGCCAGCAGCTTGGCGGGCCCTTACAATGAGCAGTTCTTC